Presented here are 31 T cell receptor beta chains from one specimen sequenced in a study of blood T cell repertoires in COVID-19. TCRdb's table, derived via immunoSEQ multiplex PCR, lists solely in-frame clones and lacks some. The sample holds about 160,000 clones, over 80% seen once. The sequencing sample was made of peripheral blood. The receptors originated from a woman aged 60-75 years who had recovered from COVID-19.

V usage is TRBV6-5 and J usage is TRBJ2-7; 7 bases match TRBD2. J gave up 0 bases and V 9 bases, and 5 bases lay outside the gene matches. Per germline, CDR1 MNHEY and CDR2 SVGAGI. The CDR3 extends over 13 amino acids. CDR3 amino acids: CASSGTNSYEQYF. DNA for the CDR3: TGTGCCAGTTCCGGGACTAACTCCTACGAGCAGTACTTC.

This rearrangement joins TRBV15 to TRBJ1-1; 7 bases line up with TRBD1. Per the germline V gene, CDR1 is LNHNV and CDR2 is YYDKDF (reference sequence). The CDR3 is made up of 13 amino acids. The ends lost 3 bases at V and 5 bases at J; junction bases unmatched: 3. CDR3 in amino acids: CATSRDRKTEAFF. DNA of the CDR3: TGTGCCACCAGCAGGGACAGGAAAACTGAAGCTTTCTTT.

V usage is TRBV10-1 and J usage is TRBJ2-1, with TRBD2 identical over 8 bases. V shed 4 bases and J 10 bases; nucleotides not matched to a gene: 6. The CDR3 has 13 amino acids. Germline V gives CDR1 WNHNN, CDR2 SYGVQD (reference sequence). CDR3 bases: TGCGCCAGCAGTGCCCAATCTAGCGGGGAGCAGTTCTTC. This encodes CASSAQSSGEQFF.

This chain connects TRBV2 to TRBJ1-5; 8 nucleotides align to TRBD1. The V and J ends lost 6 bases and 4 bases, in that order; junction bases with no gene match: 5. CDR3 length: 14 residues. Germline values: CDR1 SNHLY, CDR2 FYNNEI. The CDR3 reads CASSLGQANQPQHF. In DNA form, the CDR3 reads TGTGCCAGCAGCTTGGGACAGGCGAATCAGCCCCAGCATTTT.

The chain couples TRBV7-6 to TRBJ2-1; 10 positions agree with TRBD2. CDR1 and CDR2 from the germline V gene are SGHVS and FNYEAQ. The trim removed 5 bases at V and 6 bases at J, leaving 16 bases unmatched. This CDR3 is built from 18 residues. The CDR3: CASSPFGSGGAAGNEQFF. The CDR3 coding sequence is TGTGCCAGCAGCCCGTTCGGCAGCGGGGGGGCCGCTGGCAATGAGCAGTTCTTC.

This rearrangement joins TRBV7-2 to TRBJ1-2, with D tentatively TRBD1 (6 bases). V shed 1 base and J shed 8 bases, with 17 bases lying between them. Per germline, CDR1 SGHTA and CDR2 FQGNSA. The CDR3 runs to 15 residues. CDR3 coding DNA: TGTGCCAGCAGCTTAGTCAACAGGGCGGGCGGAGGCTACACCTTC. This sequence encodes CASSLVNRAGGGYTF.

CDR3 sequence (DNA): TGTGCCAGCAGCCTTACCGGGACAGCCGCTATCCAGCAGTACTTC. Translated, it gives CASSLTGTAAIQQYF. The chain employs TRBV14 and TRBJ2-7; 7 bases line up with TRBD1. With 4 bases clipped from V and 8 bases from J, the junction kept 14 bases outside the gene matches. The length of the CDR3 is 15 residues. Looked up from germline, CDR1 is SGHDN and CDR2 is FVKESK.

In nucleotides, the CDR3 is TGTGCCAGCAGAAACCGGGACAGGGGTATAGGTAACTATGGCTACACCTTC. Protein product: CASRNRDRGIGNYGYTF. This chain uses TRBV4-2 with TRBJ1-2; 10 nucleotides match TRBD1. Germline assignment: CDR1 LGHNA and CDR2 YNFKEQ. V lost 6 bases, J lost 1 base, and 11 bases stayed unmatched. The CDR3 has 17 amino acids.

V gene TRBV5-1 combines with J gene TRBJ2-5, with D possibly matching TRBD2 (5 bases). The CDR3 length is 17 residues. Germline CDR1 SGHRS, CDR2 YFSETQ. V lost 0 bases to trimming and J lost 5 bases, with 20 bases between them. The CDR3 bases are TGCGCCAGCAGCTTGGAGGGAGTCGTGCTATCCAAGGAGACCCAGTACTTC. This encodes CASSLEGVVLSKETQYF.

The chain has TRBV6-2 or TRBV6-3 and TRBJ1-5, with D uncertain. The V gene's germline CDR1 is MNHEY and CDR2 SVGEGT. The length of the CDR3 is 15 residues. Trimming left V 2 bases short and J 4 bases short, with 12 bases between. CDR3 amino acids: CASSYPNSGNQPQHF. The CDR3 DNA follows: TGTGCCAGCAGTTACCCTAATTCCGGGAATCAGCCCCAGCATTTT.

CDR3 loop: CASSPTGRLMNTEAFF. CDR3 sequence (DNA): TGTGCCAGTAGCCCTACAGGACGACTGATGAACACTGAAGCTTTCTTT. This chain links TRBV19 with TRBJ1-1, with a possible D match to TRBD1 (5 bases). The CDR3 loop spans 16 amino acids. Germline V gives CDR1 LNHDA, CDR2 SQIVND (reference sequence). V was clipped by 6 bases and J by 0 bases, with 17 bases between them.

This chain joins TRBV7-9 and TRBJ2-3; weak D call: TRBD1 (5 bases). V was shortened by 6 bases and J by 9 bases, with 22 bases between the two germline ends. In germline, CDR1 is SEHNR, CDR2 FQNEAQ (reference sequence). The CDR3 is made up of 15 amino acids. CDR3 region: CASSFRIYPRGTQYF. CDR3 DNA: TGTGCCAGCAGTTTTCGGATTTACCCAAGGGGCACGCAGTATTTT.

The chain couples TRBV6-5 to TRBJ1-1, with D perhaps TRBD1 (5 bases). V was clipped by 6 bases and J by 3 bases, with 14 bases between them. Looked up from germline, CDR1 is MNHEY and CDR2 is SVGAGI. This CDR3 has 14 amino acids. The CDR3 nucleotides read TGTGCCAGCAGGGGAGGGGTTTGGGACACTGAAGCTTTCTTT. Translation gives CASRGGVWDTEAFF.

The chain employs TRBV5-1 and TRBJ2-2, with a possible D match to TRBD2 (5 bases). The CDR3 spans 15 residues. Germline lookup yields CDR1 SGHRS and CDR2 YFSETQ. Trimming cost V 6 bases and J 5 bases, with 17 bases left between them. The CDR3 DNA follows: TGCGCCAGCACATCGACATGGAGCGGAACCGGGGAGCTGTTTTTT. It is translated as CASTSTWSGTGELFF.

The V gene is TRBV5-6, the J gene TRBJ2-7, with 7 bases fitting TRBD1. V trimming: 6 bases; J trimming: 2 bases; junction bases outside the gene matches: 17. The CDR3 contains 17 residues. The germline CDR1 and CDR2 sequences are SGHDT and YYEEEE. The chain's CDR3 is CASTPGPMTGRTYEQYF. CDR3 in DNA: TGTGCCAGCACCCCCGGGCCAATGACAGGGCGGACCTACGAGCAGTACTTC.

The chain combines TRBV5-6 with TRBJ1-1, with no clear D. The V gene's germline CDR1 is SGHDT and CDR2 YYEEEE. The V end was cut by 2 bases, the J end by 4 bases, with 6 bases between. The CDR3 runs to 12 residues. CDR3 in amino acids: CASSFRLTEAFF. CDR3 in DNA: TGTGCCAGCAGCTTTCGACTCACTGAAGCTTTCTTT.

This chain uses TRBV5-1 with TRBJ1-6; 7 positions match TRBD1. Trimming removed 5 bases from V and 7 bases from J; junction bases left unmatched: 6. This CDR3 is 14 amino acids long. The V gene's germline CDR1 is SGHRS and CDR2 YFSETQ. CDR3 region: CASSPDRENSPLHF. For the CDR3, the DNA is TGCGCCAGCAGTCCAGACAGGGAGAATTCACCCCTCCACTTT.

V is TRBV3-1 (or the pseudogene TRBV3-2) and J is TRBJ1-3; maybe TRBD1 (5 bases). V was cut by 6 bases and J by 1 base, with 10 bases left in between. Germline V gene data show CDR1 as LGHDT and CDR2 as YNNKEL (reference sequence). This CDR3 is built from 14 residues. The CDR3 sequence: CASRDMGSGNTIYF. The CDR3 DNA is TGTGCCAGCAGGGACATGGGTTCTGGAAACACCATATATTTT.

The rearrangement uses TRBV6-4 and TRBJ2-3; tentative D call: TRBD1 (6 bases). CDR1 and CDR2 (germline): MRHNA, SNTAGT. This CDR3 region has 13 residues. V dropped 2 bases and J dropped 9 bases, with 12 bases sitting between them. In nucleotides, the CDR3 is TGTGCCAGCAGTGACGCCACAGGGTTGACGCAGTATTTT. It specifies CASSDATGLTQYF.

The V and J genes are TRBV18 and TRBJ2-1; perhaps TRBD1 as D (5 bases). This CDR3 has 13 residues. Per the germline V gene, CDR1 is KGHSH and CDR2 is LQKENI. The V and J ends lost 3 bases and 6 bases respectively, with 9 bases between them. As DNA, the CDR3 is TGTGCCAGCTCACCCCCGACAGTCAATGAGCAGTTCTTC. It translates to CASSPPTVNEQFF.

CDR3 in amino acids: CASSQGFSTNTGELFF. CDR3 DNA sequence: TGTGCCAGCAGCCAAGGCTTTTCCACAAACACCGGGGAGCTGTTTTTT. The V and J genes are TRBV3-1 (or the pseudogene TRBV3-2) and TRBJ2-2; D unresolved. The CDR3 extends over 16 amino acids. Deletions cut 1 base from V and 2 bases from J, with 11 bases between. Looked up from germline, CDR1 is LGHDT and CDR2 is YNNKEL (reference sequence).

This sequence joins TRBV6-4 and TRBJ1-1; 7 bases fit TRBD1. Trimming at V came to 10 bases and at J to 2 bases, leaving 7 bases not matched to a gene. The CDR3 is 13 amino acids. CDR1 and CDR2 (germline): MRHNA, SNTAGT. In nucleotides, the CDR3 is TGTGCCACCCAGACAGGGCGAAACACTGAAGCTTTCTTT. Translated, it gives CATQTGRNTEAFF.

The chain has TRBV29-1 and TRBJ2-3; no firm D call. Trimming took 6 bases from V and 7 from J, leaving 14 bases between them. CDR1 and CDR2 from the germline V gene are SQVTM and ANQGSEA. The CDR3 has 12 amino acids. CDR3: CSVSPQLYTQYF. CDR3 in DNA: TGCAGCGTATCACCTCAACTATATACGCAGTATTTT.

The V call is TRBV7-8, the J call TRBJ1-1; a weak D match, TRBD1 (5 bases). This CDR3 is 13 amino acids long. V lost 8 bases and J lost 3, with 13 bases in between. Germline CDR1 is SGHVS and CDR2 is FQNEAQ. The CDR3 loop is CASEGGVYTEAFF. CDR3 coding DNA: TGTGCCAGCGAAGGAGGGGTTTACACTGAAGCTTTCTTT.

The V gene is TRBV11-1, the J gene TRBJ2-7; D is possibly TRBD2 (6 bases). The CDR3 totals 14 residues. Germline V gene data show CDR1 as SGHAT and CDR2 as FQDESV (reference sequence). V was shortened by 3 bases and J by 0 bases, with 9 bases between the two germline ends. The CDR3 DNA follows: TGTGCCAGCAGCTTCCCGGGACTCTCCTACGAGCAGTACTTC. Translated: CASSFPGLSYEQYF.

This chain links TRBV28 with TRBJ1-5; TRBD1 is a possible D gene (5 bases). The CDR3 totals 14 residues. Trimming took off 2 bases at V and 6 bases at J, with 11 bases between the two ends. Germline lookup yields CDR1 MDHEN and CDR2 SYDVKM. CDR3 sequence: CASSLLQGGQPQHF. The CDR3 region has the DNA TGTGCCAGCAGTTTACTCCAGGGAGGTCAGCCCCAGCATTTT.

The rearrangement links TRBV3-1 (or the pseudogene TRBV3-2) to TRBJ2-1; 7 bases fit TRBD1. V was clipped by 3 bases and J by 6 bases; unmatched bases: 5. The CDR3 sequence is 14 residues long. Looked up from germline, CDR1 is LGHDT and CDR2 is YNNKEL (reference sequence). In DNA form, the CDR3 reads TGTGCCAGCAGCCACTTGGGACAGTTCAATGAGCAGTTCTTC. It specifies CASSHLGQFNEQFF.

The rearrangement uses TRBV6-4 and TRBJ1-2; D remains unclear. This CDR3 has 14 residues. Germline CDR1 and CDR2: MRHNA and SNTAGT. V dropped 0 bases and J dropped 7 bases, with 12 bases sitting between them. The CDR3 DNA sequence: TGTGCCAGCAGTGACTCGCCCTCATCCGGTGGCTACACCTTC. The encoded protein is CASSDSPSSGGYTF.

This sequence joins TRBV29-1 and TRBJ1-6; TRBD1 agrees at 8 bases. Germline assignment: CDR1 SQVTM and CDR2 ANQGSEA. CDR3 length: 14 amino acids. The V segment lost 5 bases and the J segment 4 bases; nucleotides outside the gene matches: 4. The CDR3 loop reads CSVRTGIYNSPLHF. In DNA, the CDR3 is TGCAGCGTTCGGACAGGGATTTATAATTCACCCCTCCACTTT. Full variable domain (missing parts from reference TRBV29-1 and TRBJ1-6): SAVISQKPSRDICQRGTSLTIQCQVDSQVTMMFWYRQQPGQSLTLIATANQGSEATYESGFVIDKFPISRPNLTFSTLTVSNMSPEDSSIYLCSVRTGIYNSPLHFGNGTRLTVT.

The V and J genes are TRBV2 and TRBJ2-2; D remains unclear. Germline V gene lookup returns CDR1 SNHLY and CDR2 FYNNEI. The ends were cut back, 5 bases at V and 8 bases at J, with 9 bases in the middle. The CDR3 is made up of 12 amino acids. In nucleotides, the CDR3 is TGTGCCAGCAGTCTCCATACTGGGGAGCTGTTTTTT. It translates to CASSLHTGELFF.

The chain joins TRBV5-1 to TRBJ2-5, with 7 bases matching TRBD1. The junction had 7 bases not matched to a gene; V was cut back by 4 bases and J by 4 bases. The CDR3 is made up of 14 amino acids. Germline V CDR1 and CDR2: SGHRS, YFSETQ. DNA for the CDR3: TGCGCCAGCAGCAACCAGGGGGAATCAGAGACCCAGTACTTC. Amino acids: CASSNQGESETQYF.